This T cell receptor beta chain was captured by sequencing in a study of shared clonotypes between healthy human individuals. Points on this clone: The target antigen is unknown. The same CDR3 is also encoded by other DNA sequences in this sample.

The J segment lost 8 bases and the V segment lost 1 base, leaving 1 base of the junction unmatched. The CDR3 contains 13 residues. Germline loops: CDR1 MNHEY, CDR2 SMNVEV (reference sequence). Findings and limits, study-wide: Clonotypes shared by all four sorted-subset donors had higher generation probabilities than non-shared clonotypes.

Assay runs were performed at deep level. The repertoire was sequenced with immunoSEQ multiplex PCR; TCRdb's copy has only in-frame clones and lacks some. The sample shows 700,000 or so clones, about two thirds of them seen only once. The rearrangement links TRBV27 to TRBJ1-4, with 7 bases aligning to TRBD1. Sequencing was performed on memory CD4+ T cells sorted from blood. Subset in this sample: CD45RA-negative fraction. This receptor was obtained from a woman aged 30 to 39 in good health. CDR3 loop: CASSLYRGEKLFF. In DNA form, the CDR3 reads TGTGCCAGCAGTTTATACAGGGGCGAAAAACTGTTTTTT.